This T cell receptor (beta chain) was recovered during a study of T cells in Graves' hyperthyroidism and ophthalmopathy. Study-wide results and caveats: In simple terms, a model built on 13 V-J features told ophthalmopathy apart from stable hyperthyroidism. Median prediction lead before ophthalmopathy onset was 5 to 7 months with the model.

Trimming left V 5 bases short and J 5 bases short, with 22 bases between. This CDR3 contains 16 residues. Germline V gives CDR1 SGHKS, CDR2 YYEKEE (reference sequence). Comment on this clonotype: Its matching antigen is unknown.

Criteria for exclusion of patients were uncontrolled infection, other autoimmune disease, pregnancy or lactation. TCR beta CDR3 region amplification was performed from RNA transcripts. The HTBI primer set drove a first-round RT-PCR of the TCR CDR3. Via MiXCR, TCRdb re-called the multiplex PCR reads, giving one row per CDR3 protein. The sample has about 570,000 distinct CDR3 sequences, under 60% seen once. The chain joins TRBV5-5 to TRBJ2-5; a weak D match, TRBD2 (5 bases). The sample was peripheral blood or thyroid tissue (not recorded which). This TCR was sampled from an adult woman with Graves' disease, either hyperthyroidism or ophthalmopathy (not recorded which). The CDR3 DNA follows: TGTGCCAGCAGACTGGCGACTACGGCCGGGGAGGAGACCCAGTACTTC. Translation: CASRLATTAGEETQYF.